Shown below are 12 T cell receptor beta chains from a single sample sequenced in a study of PD-L1 blockade in urothelial cancer. The data were produced by immunoSEQ multiplex PCR, yet TCRdb's version contains in-frame clones alone and is incomplete. Of some 1,600 clones in the sample, around 33% are singletons; the top ten hold approximately 11%. Sequencing was performed on tumor tissue, taken before atezolizumab (anti-PD-L1) treatment. The origin of the receptors is a woman aged 55-69 years with urothelial cancer.

The chain couples TRBV6-8 to TRBJ2-5; D is undetermined. The CDR3 length is 16 residues. Trimming stripped 11 bases from V and 1 base from J, with 23 bases between. Germline CDR1 and CDR2: MNHGY and SAAAGT. The CDR3 DNA reads as TGTGCCTCAAAACTGGGATGGGCGTGGGTCCAAGAGACCCAGTACTTC. This codes for CASKLGWAWVQETQYF.

This chain uses TRBV28 with TRBJ1-1; D perhaps matches TRBD1 (6 bases). The germline CDR1 and CDR2 sequences are MDHEN and SYDVKM. V lost 4 bases, J lost 0 bases, and 15 bases lay in between. The CDR3 has 16 residues. Here the CDR3 reads CASSSPLTGLNTEAFF. CDR3 bases: TGTGCCAGCAGTTCCCCTCTAACAGGGTTGAACACTGAAGCTTTCTTT.

The CDR3 loop is CATRNRGLGDEQFF. Here the CDR3 DNA reads TGTGCCACCCGAAACAGGGGGCTCGGGGATGAGCAGTTCTTC. The chain combines TRBV19 with TRBJ2-1; 9 nucleotides match TRBD1. CDR1 and CDR2 from the germline V gene are LNHDA and SQIVND (reference sequence). The CDR3 consists of 14 residues. Losses at the gene ends were 10 bases for V and 8 bases for J; bases not matched to a gene: 12.

The rearrangement uses TRBV15 and TRBJ2-1, with 8 bases that match TRBD2. The CDR3 runs 15 residues. The trim removed 1 base at V and 6 bases at J, leaving 5 bases unmatched. CDR1 and CDR2 (germline): LNHNV, YYDKDF (reference sequence). The CDR3 bases are TGTGCCACCAGCAGAGGCGGGGGGTCTGTCAATGAGCAGTTCTTC. It is translated as CATSRGGGSVNEQFF.

V usage is TRBV5-1 and J usage is TRBJ2-3; D not resolved. The CDR3 loop spans 15 amino acids. The ends were cut back, 4 bases at V and 3 bases at J, with 15 bases in the middle. Germline V gene lookup returns CDR1 SGHRS and CDR2 YFSETQ. The CDR3 DNA sequence: TGCGCCAGCAGCCTCCAAGTGCCCAGGACAGATACGCAGTATTTT. As protein: CASSLQVPRTDTQYF.

This clone was found a few times. The V gene is TRBV6-8, the J gene TRBJ1-3, with TRBD1 identical over 10 bases. CDR3 length: 18 amino acids. CDR1 and CDR2 (germline): MNHGY, SAAAGT. Trimming at V came to 5 bases and at J to 3 bases, leaving 13 bases not matched to a gene. The CDR3 sequence: CASSALRQGAIRGNTIYF. The CDR3 nucleotides read TGTGCCAGCAGTGCCTTACGACAGGGGGCCATTCGTGGAAACACCATATATTTT.

V usage is TRBV18 and J usage is TRBJ2-3; D uncertain. Looked up from germline, CDR1 is KGHSH and CDR2 is LQKENI. The CDR3 contains 12 residues. Trimming took 3 bases from V and 4 from J, leaving 5 bases between them. The CDR3 region is CASSPLPDTQYF. The CDR3 DNA reads TGTGCCAGCTCACCTCTTCCAGATACGCAGTATTTT.

By share, this clone counts as medium-sized. J is TRBJ1-1 and V is TRBV11-3; 7 bases match TRBD1. Germline V gene sequence: CDR1 SGHNT, CDR2 YENEEA. CDR3 size: 14 residues. After removal of 5 bases from V and 3 bases from J, the junction contained 6 bases not matched to a gene. The CDR3, as DNA: TGTGCCAGCAGCCAGACAGGGATGTACACTGAAGCTTTCTTT. Its translation is CASSQTGMYTEAFF.

This chain joins TRBV28 and TRBJ1-2; unclear D gene. Between the trimmed V and J ends, which lost 3 bases and 10 bases, there was a span of 12 bases. This CDR3 contains 12 residues. CDR1 and CDR2 from the germline V gene are MDHEN and SYDVKM. CDR3: CASSFGELPYTF. CDR3 in DNA: TGTGCCAGCAGTTTCGGCGAGCTTCCCTACACCTTC.

Relative to its sample, this clone is medium-sized. The rearrangement joins TRBV6-8 to TRBJ2-1; TRBD1 matches 7 bases. J gave up 4 bases and V 1 base, and 1 base lay outside the gene matches. The CDR3 loop spans 14 amino acids. In germline, CDR1 is MNHGY, CDR2 SAAAGT. CDR3 loop: CASSYLGQYNEQFF. CDR3 nucleotides: TGTGCCAGCAGTTACTTGGGACAGTACAATGAGCAGTTCTTC.

The chain recombines TRBV6-8 with TRBJ1-1; D is ambiguous. This CDR3 is built from 16 residues. V was shortened by 2 bases and J by 0 bases, with 13 bases between the two germline ends. From germline, CDR1 is MNHGY and CDR2 SAAAGT. The chain's CDR3 is CASSYPALGMNTEAFF. The CDR3 DNA follows: TGTGCCAGCAGTTACCCTGCCTTGGGCATGAACACTGAAGCTTTCTTT.

This rearrangement joins TRBV11-3 to TRBJ1-5; 7 bases agree with TRBD1. From germline, CDR1 is SGHNT and CDR2 YENEEA. This CDR3 spans 14 amino acids. V trimming: 6 bases; J trimming: 6 bases; junction bases outside the gene matches: 8. CDR3 nucleotide sequence: TGTGCCAGCAGTCTTGGACAGGCCGGTCAGCCCCAGCATTTT. It is translated as CASSLGQAGQPQHF.